This T cell receptor beta chain was retrieved from a study of blood T cells in healthy people across ages. A J-beta primer mix and a sample-barcoded 5' primer were used in a second PCR of about 7 to 12 cycles. TCRdb re-derived calls from the 5' RACE reads in MiXCR, one entry per CDR3 protein. The repertoire holds about 1.6 million distinct CDR3 sequences, with 30% to 35% as singletons. The junction had 6 bases not matched to a gene; V was cut back by 0 bases and J by 6 bases. The CDR3 length is 15 residues. The germline gives CDR1 SGDLS, CDR2 YYNGEE. The chain recombines TRBV9 with TRBJ2-1, with TRBD1 matching 7 bases. Sequenced material: blood. The origin of this receptor is a woman younger than 45 in good health. CDR3 sequence reads: CASSVGPTGSNEQFF. Written as DNA, the CDR3 is TGTGCCAGCAGCGTAGGGCCGACAGGGAGCAATGAGCAGTTCTTC.